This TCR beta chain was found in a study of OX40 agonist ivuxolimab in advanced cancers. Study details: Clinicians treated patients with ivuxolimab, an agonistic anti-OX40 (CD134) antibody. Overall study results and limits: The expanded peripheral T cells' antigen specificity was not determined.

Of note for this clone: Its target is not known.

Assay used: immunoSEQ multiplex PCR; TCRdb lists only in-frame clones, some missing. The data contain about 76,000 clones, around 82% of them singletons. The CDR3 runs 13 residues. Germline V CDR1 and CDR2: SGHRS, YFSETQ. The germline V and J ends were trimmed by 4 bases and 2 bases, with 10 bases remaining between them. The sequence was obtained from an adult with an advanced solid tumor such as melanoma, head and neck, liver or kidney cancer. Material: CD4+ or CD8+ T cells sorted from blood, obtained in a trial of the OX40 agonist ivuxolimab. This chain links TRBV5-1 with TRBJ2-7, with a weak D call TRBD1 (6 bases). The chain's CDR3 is CASSPTGAYEQYF. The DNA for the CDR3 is TGCGCCAGCAGCCCGACAGGAGCCTACGAGCAGTACTTC.